This is a list of T cell receptor beta chains from one sample in a study of OX40 agonist ivuxolimab in advanced cancers. TCRdb's table, derived via immunoSEQ multiplex PCR, lists solely in-frame clones and lacks some. The table has just over 90,000 clones, roughly 90% seen once. The sequences come from CD4+ or CD8+ T cells sorted from blood, collected in a trial of the OX40 agonist ivuxolimab. All receptors derive from an adult with an advanced solid tumor such as melanoma, head and neck, liver or kidney cancer. Each CDR3 is given with its conserved first and last residue. A D gene is named only where the DNA matches it firmly. For some rows the clone size is stated as once, few or many, or as a class when expanded; others skip it.

v_gene	abundance	j_gene	d_gene	CDR3nt	CDR3aa
TRBV6-5	once	TRBJ1-1	.	TGTGCCAGCAGTTTTTTTCAGGGAAACACTGAAGCTTTCTTT	CASSFFQGNTEAFF
TRBV7-8	.	TRBJ2-3	TRBD1	TGTGCCAGCAGCTACGGGACAGGGATGTCGGATACGCAGTATTTT	CASSYGTGMSDTQYF
TRBV7-9	.	TRBJ2-1	.	TGTGCCAGCAGCCCTACCTCCTACAATGAGCAGTTCTTC	CASSPTSYNEQFF
TRBV5-1	.	TRBJ2-1	.	TGCGCCAGCAGCCACAACCGGGATGAGCAGTTCTTC	CASSHNRDEQFF
TRBV10-3	.	TRBJ1-5	.	TGTGCCATCGGCGCGGGGAGCAATCAGCCCCAGCATTTT	CAIGAGSNQPQHF
TRBV2	few	TRBJ1-2	TRBD1	TGTGCCAGCAGCGCGACAGGGGGCTCTAACTATGGCTACACCTTC	CASSATGGSNYGYTF
TRBV5-4	.	TRBJ2-3	.	TGTGCCAGCAGCCCTCACACAGATACGCAGTATTTT	CASSPHTDTQYF
TRBV27	.	TRBJ1-2	.	TGTGCCAGCAGTCCGCAGGGTCCCGGCTATGGCTACACCTTC	CASSPQGPGYGYTF
TRBV15	.	TRBJ2-1	TRBD2	TGTGCCACCAGCAGAGGGTCGCGGGGGGGCGATGAGCAGTTCTTC	CATSRGSRGGDEQFF
TRBV29-1	.	TRBJ2-1	TRBD1	TGCAGCGTTGAAAGCAGGGGGAATGAGCAGTTCTTC	CSVESRGNEQFF
TRBV19	once	TRBJ2-7	.	TGTGCCAGTAGTATAGGCCCGGACGAGCAGTACTTC	CASSIGPDEQYF
TRBV6-6	.	TRBJ1-2	TRBD1	TGTGCCAGCAGTTCCACCGGGACAGGGGCGAGCTATGGCTACACCTTC	CASSSTGTGASYGYTF
TRBV9	.	TRBJ2-7	.	TGTGCCAGCAGCGTAGGTTCCGCCTACGAGCAGTACTTC	CASSVGSAYEQYF
TRBV19	.	TRBJ2-1	TRBD2	TGTGCCAGTGGATCTAGCGGGGCCCACAATGAGCAGTTCTTC	CASGSSGAHNEQFF
TRBV4-1	once	TRBJ2-1	TRBD2	TGCGCCAGCAGCCAAGGGACTAGCGGAGACAATGAGCAGTTCTTC	CASSQGTSGDNEQFF
TRBV5-5	.	TRBJ2-1	TRBD1	TGTGCCAGCAGCCCGGGACAGGGGTTTCCCTATTACAATGAGCAGTTCTTC	CASSPGQGFPYYNEQFF
TRBV19	.	TRBJ2-5	.	TGTGCCAGTAGTATAGATTTCGTCGCACCCCAAGAGACCCAGTACTTC	CASSIDFVAPQETQYF
TRBV9	.	TRBJ1-2	.	TGTGCCAGCTTCCCCAGGACCCCCTATGGCTACACCTTC	CASFPRTPYGYTF
TRBV19	.	TRBJ1-5	TRBD1	TGTGCCAGTAGTATCGGCCTCGGGACAGCCTTCAATCAGCCCCAGCATTTT	CASSIGLGTAFNQPQHF
TRBV7-9	.	TRBJ2-3	TRBD2	TGTGCCAGCAGCTTAACGGCGGGAGTTTTTCCCGGCACAGATACGCAGTATTTT	CASSLTAGVFPGTDTQYF
TRBV6-5	.	TRBJ1-2	TRBD1	TGTGCCAGCAGTTACTCTAACAGGGGAAACGGCTACACCTTC	CASSYSNRGNGYTF
TRBV27	few	TRBJ1-1	TRBD1	TGTGCCAGCAGTATCAGGGGGACACTTGAAGCTTTCTTT	CASSIRGTLEAFF
TRBV12-5	.	TRBJ1-3	TRBD1	TGTGCTAGTGGTTGGGACTTACCGGGACAGGGGATGGCCTCTGGAAACACCATATATTTT	CASGWDLPGQGMASGNTIYF
TRBV30	.	TRBJ1-1	.	TGTGCCTGGAGATGGGGGGGGCCGAACACTGAAGCTTTCTTT	CAWRWGGPNTEAFF
TRBV30	.	TRBJ2-2	.	TGTGCCTGGAAGAACACCGGGGAGCTGTTTTTT	CAWKNTGELFF
TRBV27	.	TRBJ1-2	.	TGTGCCAGCAGTTTTATCGGGCGGTCTAACTATGGCTACACCTTC	CASSFIGRSNYGYTF
TRBV30	.	TRBJ2-7	.	TGTGCCTGGAGTGTAGGCCCCGGTCTCCGCGAGCAGTACTTC	CAWSVGPGLREQYF
TRBV6-5	.	TRBJ2-7	.	TGTGCCAGCAGCTTAAGGACCTACAGTGGCGACGAGCAGTACTTC	CASSLRTYSGDEQYF
TRBV6-1	.	TRBJ2-1	TRBD2	TGTGCCAGCAGGGCGGGACTAGCGGGAGACAATGAGCAGTTCTTC	CASRAGLAGDNEQFF
TRBV2	.	TRBJ2-4	.	TGTGCCAGCAGCCCCGGGAACATTCAGTACTTC	CASSPGNIQYF
TRBV2	.	TRBJ2-7	TRBD1	TGTGCCAGCAGTCGGACAGGGGATCGCTACGAGCAGTACTTC	CASSRTGDRYEQYF
TRBV6-5	.	TRBJ2-3	TRBD1	TGTGCCAGCAGTTACGGCCAGGGGGCGTCAGATACGCAGTATTTT	CASSYGQGASDTQYF
TRBV4-3	.	TRBJ2-5	TRBD2	TGCGCCAGCAGCCGACTTCTAGCGGAGGGGGAGACCCAGTACTTC	CASSRLLAEGETQYF
TRBV5-1	.	TRBJ2-1	.	TGCGCCAGCAGTCTGATATACAGGGAAGGGGGGCAGTTCTTC	CASSLIYREGGQFF
TRBV27	.	TRBJ1-5	TRBD1	TGTGCCAGCAGTTTGGACAGGAGTGGGCCCCAGCATTTT	CASSLDRSGPQHF
TRBV27	.	TRBJ2-5	TRBD2	TGTGCCAGCAGCTTCACTAGCGGCCAAGAGACCCAGTACTTC	CASSFTSGQETQYF
TRBV19	.	TRBJ1-5	TRBD1	TGTGCCAGTAGTTACGGGACAGGCCCTCTGCATTTT	CASSYGTGPLHF
TRBV27	.	TRBJ2-1	TRBD2	TGTGCCAGCTCCCTAAGGACTAGCGGTTACAATGAGCAGTTCTTC	CASSLRTSGYNEQFF
TRBV27	.	TRBJ1-2	.	TGTGCTTCTCTTCCCCACCCTTCTTCTAACTATGGCTACACCTTC	CASLPHPSSNYGYTF
TRBV7-9	.	TRBJ2-3	TRBD2	TGTGCCAGCAGCTCAATAGCGGGAGCGGCGGGAGATACGCAGTATTTT	CASSSIAGAAGDTQYF
TRBV11-2	.	TRBJ1-4	.	TGTGCCAGCAGTCTATCAGGGGAAAAACTGTTTTTT	CASSLSGEKLFF
TRBV29-1	.	TRBJ1-2	.	TGCAGCGTTGTAAAACAGGGAGACCATTGCACCTTC	CSVVKQGDHCTF
TRBV29-1	.	TRBJ2-7	TRBD2	TGCAGCGCCCGGGGGAAGAGCGGGAAAACCTACGAGCAGTACTTC	CSARGKSGKTYEQYF
TRBV19	few	TRBJ2-1	.	TGTGCCAGTAGTGGCGGAGGGGCTTGGGATGAGCAGTTCTTC	CASSGGGAWDEQFF
TRBV5-6	.	TRBJ2-3	.	TGTGCCAGCAGCTTCAAACTGGGTAGCTACACAGATACGCAGTATTTT	CASSFKLGSYTDTQYF
TRBV7-2	.	TRBJ2-7	TRBD1	TGTGCCAGCAGCTTAGGGACAGGGAACTACGAGCAGTACTTC	CASSLGTGNYEQYF
TRBV9	.	TRBJ2-5	TRBD2	TGTGCCAGCACCGCTGTGGGGGAGGGACAAGAGACCCAGTACTTC	CASTAVGEGQETQYF
TRBV11-2	.	TRBJ2-3	TRBD2	TGTGCCAGCAGCACCCTAGCGGGGGGTCACAGCACAGATACGCAGTATTTT	CASSTLAGGHSTDTQYF
TRBV30	.	TRBJ1-2	TRBD1	TGTGCCTGGAGTCTCGGGACAGGGGGCGACACAAACTATGGCTACACCTTC	CAWSLGTGGDTNYGYTF
TRBV30	.	TRBJ2-3	.	TGTGCCTGGAGTGTACTGGGTCTAGTTGGCGATACGCAGTATTTT	CAWSVLGLVGDTQYF
TRBV27	.	TRBJ2-7	.	TGTGCCAGCACCCCCCCAGCCGCCTACGAGCAGTACTTC	CASTPPAAYEQYF
TRBV2	.	TRBJ2-7	.	TGTGCCAGCAGTGAAGCGTACGACTACCTTCACTACGAGCAGTACTTC	CASSEAYDYLHYEQYF
TRBV7-8	.	TRBJ1-2	.	TGTGCCAGCAGCTTAGTATCGGCGCCAGCGAGGGGCTACACCTTC	CASSLVSAPARGYTF
TRBV4-1	.	TRBJ1-4	.	TGCGCCAGCAGCCGCCGGGACCAAGGGGCGCATGAAAAACTGTTTTTT	CASSRRDQGAHEKLFF
TRBV19	.	TRBJ1-6	.	TGTGCCAGTAGTCCATTCCCCGGGACCGGGAATTCACCCCTCCACTTT	CASSPFPGTGNSPLHF
TRBV5-6	.	TRBJ1-6	.	TGTGCCAGCAGCTTGGGAAATTCACCCCTCCACTTT	CASSLGNSPLHF
TRBV5-6	.	TRBJ2-5	TRBD2	TGTGCCAGCAGTCTTAGCGGGGGACTCCAAGAGACCCAGTACTTC	CASSLSGGLQETQYF